The TCR beta chain under discussion was sequenced for a study of patients with pleural tuberculosis. This clonotype has at least ten counts. MiXCR was run by TCRdb on the reads, yielding one entry per CDR3 protein. The table shows 45,000 to 55,000 distinct CDR3 sequences, with approximately 7.9% occurring only once. The trim removed 5 bases at V and 2 bases at J, leaving 8 bases unmatched. The length of the CDR3 is 16 residues. Germline values: CDR1 SGHAT, CDR2 FQDESV (reference sequence). The rearrangement uses TRBV11-1 and TRBJ2-3; 9 nucleotides agree with TRBD1. The sequence came from a human donor with pleural tuberculosis. The CDR3, as DNA: TGTGCCAGCAGCGTCGCGGACAGGGGTCTCACAGATACGCAGTATTTT. This codes for CASSVADRGLTDTQYF.